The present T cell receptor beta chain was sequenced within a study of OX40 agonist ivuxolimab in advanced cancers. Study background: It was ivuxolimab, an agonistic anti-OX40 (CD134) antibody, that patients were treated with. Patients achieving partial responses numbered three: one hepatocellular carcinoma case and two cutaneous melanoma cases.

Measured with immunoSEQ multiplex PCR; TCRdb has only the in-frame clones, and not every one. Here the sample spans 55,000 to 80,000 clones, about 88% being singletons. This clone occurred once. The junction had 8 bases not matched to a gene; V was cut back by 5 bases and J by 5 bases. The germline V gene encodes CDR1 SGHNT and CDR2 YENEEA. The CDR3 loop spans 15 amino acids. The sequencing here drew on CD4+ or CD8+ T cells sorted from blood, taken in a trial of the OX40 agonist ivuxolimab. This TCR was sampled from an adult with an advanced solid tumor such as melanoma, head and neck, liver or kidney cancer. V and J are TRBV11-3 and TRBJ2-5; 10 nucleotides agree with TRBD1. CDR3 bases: TGTGCCAGCAGCCCACTAGGGACAGGGGAGGAGACCCAGTACTTC. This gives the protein CASSPLGTGEETQYF.